This TCR beta chain was retrieved from a study of T cells expressing NK-cell markers. Germline assignment: CDR1 SGHAT and CDR2 FQNNGV. The CDR3 totals 16 residues. Reprocessing the 5' RACE reads, TCRdb reports a single entry for every CDR3 protein and omits DNA. Its listing shows about 460,000 distinct CDR3 sequences. This rearrangement joins TRBV11-2 to TRBJ2-3; TCRdb names TRBD1, which stays unverified in the absence of DNA. The receptor was derived from a woman between 45 and 65 years old in good health. Sequencing input: blood T cells: a sorted CD56 or NKG2C T cell subset, CD4+ or CD8+ T cells, or bulk PBMC T cells (not recorded which). The CDR3 spells CASSLLRGEGGDTQYF.